These 21 T cell receptor beta chains originate from one sample sequenced in a study of cytomegalovirus exposure and HLA in healthy donors. Both 60 Vbeta primers and 13 Jbeta primers went into the PCR. Sequencing was performed with immunoSEQ multiplex PCR; in TCRdb, only in-frame clones are kept and a portion is missing. The repertoire holds 160,000 or so clones, with roughly 79% as singletons. The sequenced sample consisted of PBMCs. Every receptor here comes from a man aged 40-55 years in good health and CMV-seropositive.

The chain joins TRBV11-1 to TRBJ2-7; 12 bases match TRBD2. V was pared by 2 bases and J by 5 bases, with 7 bases of the junction left unmatched. CDR1 and CDR2 (germline): SGHAT, FQDESV (reference sequence). This CDR3 is built from 16 residues. CDR3 loop: CASSLSTSGSKHEQYF. CDR3 coding DNA: TGTGCCAGCAGCTTATCGACTAGCGGGAGTAAGCACGAGCAGTACTTC.

The rearrangement uses TRBV6-1 and TRBJ2-2, with TRBD2 as a possible D gene (5 bases). CDR1 and CDR2 (germline): MNHNS, SASEGT. The CDR3 totals 17 residues. Deletions cut 1 base from V and 1 base from J, with 13 bases between. The CDR3 DNA is TGTGCCAGCAGTGAAGGCGGGTGGGGAAAGAACACCGGGGAGCTGTTTTTT. Translating it yields CASSEGGWGKNTGELFF.

Notes on this clone: Other DNA sequences in the sample encode the same CDR3. V gene TRBV5-6 combines with J gene TRBJ2-1; the D gene is possibly TRBD1 (6 bases). V lost 4 bases, J lost 0 bases, and 14 bases lay in between. The CDR3 has 16 residues. The germline V gene encodes CDR1 SGHDT and CDR2 YYEEEE. The CDR3 spells CASSADRKSSYNEQFF. The DNA for the CDR3 is TGTGCCAGCAGCGCCGACAGGAAAAGCTCCTACAATGAGCAGTTCTTC. The complete variable domain, with remaining parts taken from reference TRBV5-6 and TRBJ2-1, reads DAGVTQSPTHLIKTRGQQVTLRCSPKSGHDTVSWYQQALGQGPQFIFQYYEEEERQRGNFPDRFSGHQFPNYSSELNVNALLLGDSALYLCASSADRKSSYNEQFFGPGTRLTVL.

The V call is TRBV5-1, the J call TRBJ2-3; D is undetermined. CDR1 is SGHRS and CDR2 is YFSETQ in the germline V gene. V lost 2 bases to trimming and J lost 2 bases, with 12 bases between them. CDR3 length equals 15 residues. CDR3 protein: CASSFRGAYTDTQYF. The CDR3, as DNA: TGCGCCAGCAGCTTTCGCGGAGCTTACACAGATACGCAGTATTTT.

V and J are TRBV27 and TRBJ2-3; 13 bases agree with TRBD2. The CDR3 runs 18 residues. In germline, CDR1 is MNHEY, CDR2 SMNVEV (reference sequence). V dropped 6 bases and J dropped 4; count of bases not matched to a gene: 13. CDR3 in amino acids: CASRPQGGLAGAADTQYF. CDR3 in DNA: TGTGCCAGCAGACCACAGGGAGGACTAGCGGGAGCCGCAGATACGCAGTATTTT.

The V and J genes are TRBV2 and TRBJ2-7, with D perhaps matching TRBD1 (6 bases). The CDR3 is 13 amino acids. CDR1 and CDR2 from the germline V gene are SNHLY and FYNNEI. Trimming took off 7 bases at V and 2 bases at J, with 12 bases between the two ends. In DNA, the CDR3 is TGTGCCAGCACTAGGGACACCCCCTACGAGCAGTACTTC. Protein: CASTRDTPYEQYF.

This clone was seen once. This chain joins TRBV9 and TRBJ1-2; possible D gene TRBD1, 5 bases. This CDR3 has 17 amino acids. Germline values: CDR1 SGDLS, CDR2 YYNGEE. V was pared by 0 bases and J by 3 bases, with 18 bases between. CDR3 region: CASSVGDEGDEDYGYTF. CDR3 nucleotide sequence: TGTGCCAGCAGCGTAGGGGATGAAGGGGATGAGGACTATGGCTACACCTTC.

The V and J genes are TRBV7-8 and TRBJ1-3; 8 bases are a match to TRBD1. Germline assignment: CDR1 SGHVS and CDR2 FQNEAQ. The CDR3 sequence is 16 residues long. The junction had 5 bases not matched to a gene; V was cut back by 1 base and J by 3 bases. Written as DNA, the CDR3 is TGTGCCAGCAGCTTAGGAGCAGGGGGCGATGGAAACACCATATATTTT. Translated, it gives CASSLGAGGDGNTIYF.

This clone was seen a handful of times. The junction does not match germline at one end; this may be a read error. This sequence joins TRBV11-2 and TRBJ1-2; 7 positions agree with TRBD1. Germline CDR1 and CDR2: SGHAT and FQNNGV. The CDR3 extends over 13 amino acids. The CDR3 region is CASSYLPGQSLHF. The CDR3 region has the DNA TGTGCCAGCAGCTATCTTCCGGGACAGAGTCTTCACTTC.

The V call is TRBV6-1, the J call TRBJ2-4, with D perhaps matching TRBD1 (5 bases). Per germline, CDR1 MNHNS and CDR2 SASEGT. V shed 3 bases and J shed 1 base, with 13 bases lying between them. The CDR3 is 16 amino acids. The chain's CDR3 is CASSDARAWAKNIQYF. CDR3 DNA sequence: TGTGCCAGCAGTGATGCCAGGGCCTGGGCCAAAAACATTCAGTACTTC.

The chain is built from TRBV11-2 and TRBJ2-7; D not resolved. From germline, CDR1 is SGHAT and CDR2 FQNNGV. The V and J ends lost 3 bases and 6 bases respectively, with 12 bases between them. The CDR3 is 13 residues long. The CDR3 protein is CASSLLVHLEQYF. The DNA for the CDR3 is TGTGCCAGCAGCTTGCTAGTTCACCTCGAGCAGTACTTC.

This clone appeared a single time. The chain recombines TRBV12-2 with TRBJ1-4; TRBD1 is the table's D call and was not checked against the DNA. TRBV12-2 is described as a pseudogene. CDR3 length: 18 amino acids. CDR3 loop: CASRTRTGCNVTNEKLFF. DNA of the CDR3: TGTGCAAGTCGCACCCGGACAGGGTGTAATGTAACTAATGAAAAACTGTTTTTT.

The chain employs TRBV5-1 and TRBJ2-7; perhaps TRBD1 as D (5 bases). V was clipped by 0 bases and J by 3 bases, with 10 bases between them. This CDR3 is built from 14 residues. CDR1 is SGHRS, CDR2 YFSETQ, per germline. CDR3 residues: CASSLAAGNYEQYF. Written as DNA, the CDR3 is TGCGCCAGCAGCTTGGCCGCAGGGAACTACGAGCAGTACTTC.

V and J are TRBV10-3 and TRBJ2-3, with D possibly being TRBD1 (5 bases). Trimming took off 6 bases at V and 1 base at J, with 11 bases between the two ends. The CDR3 loop spans 14 amino acids. Per the germline V gene, CDR1 is ENHRY and CDR2 is SYGVKD. The chain's CDR3 is CAIRPTTGTDTQYF. The DNA for the CDR3 is TGTGCCATCAGGCCCACGACAGGCACAGATACGCAGTATTTT.

The chain links TRBV11-2 to TRBJ2-3; TRBD2 is a possible D gene (6 bases). Trimming took off 0 bases at V and 0 bases at J, with 10 bases between the two ends. From germline, CDR1 is SGHAT and CDR2 FQNNGV. This CDR3 is 16 amino acids long. Here the CDR3 reads CASSLEGGTSTDTQYF. CDR3 bases: TGTGCCAGCAGCTTAGAAGGCGGGACGAGCACAGATACGCAGTATTTT.

The chain uses TRBV28 and TRBJ1-2; D remains unclear. Between the trimmed V and J ends, which lost 5 bases and 5 bases, there was a span of 9 bases. Germline V CDR1 and CDR2: MDHEN, SYDVKM. The CDR3 sequence is 12 residues long. CDR3: CASSLELYGYTF. Written as DNA, the CDR3 is TGTGCCAGCAGTCTCGAGTTATATGGCTACACCTTC.

The CDR3 DNA follows: TGTGCCAGCTCACCGGCATGGAGTGAGGATGAAAAACTGTTTTTT. Translating it yields CASSPAWSEDEKLFF. J is TRBJ1-4 and V is TRBV18; no clear D. The V end lost 3 bases, the J end lost 6 bases, and 14 bases lay between the germline ends. CDR1 and CDR2 (germline): KGHSH, LQKENI. The CDR3 length is 15 residues. The variable domain in full, with the rest retrieved from reference TRBV18 and TRBJ1-4, is NAGVMQNPRHLVRRRGQEARLRCSPMKGHSHVYWYRQLPEEGLKFMVYLQKENIIDESGMPKERFSAEFPKEGPSILRIQQVVRGDSAAYFCASSPAWSEDEKLFFGSGTQLSVL.

The chain recombines TRBV25-1 with TRBJ2-7, with 8 bases that match TRBD2. The germline V gene encodes CDR1 MGHDK and CDR2 SYGVNS. The CDR3 runs 14 residues. V was pared by 4 bases and J by 3 bases, with 5 bases of the junction left unmatched. This chain's CDR3 is CASSATGGYYEQYF. CDR3 in DNA: TGTGCCAGCAGTGCCACGGGGGGGTACTACGAGCAGTACTTC.

For the CDR3, the DNA is TGCGCCAGCAGCTCCCAGTCTACAGGGGCCTGGGGCTATGGCTACACCTTC. It is translated as CASSSQSTGAWGYGYTF. This chain connects TRBV5-1 to TRBJ1-2; 7 positions agree with TRBD1. The CDR3 length is 17 residues. The germline V gene encodes CDR1 SGHRS and CDR2 YFSETQ. The V segment lost 3 bases and the J segment 4 bases; nucleotides outside the gene matches: 15.

The chain links TRBV28 to TRBJ1-6; 9 bases are shared with TRBD1. The germline CDR1 and CDR2 sequences are MDHEN and SYDVKM. J lost 7 bases, V lost 1 base, and 5 bases had no gene match. The CDR3 length is 16 residues. The CDR3 here is CASSLLPGTGNSPLHF. For the CDR3, the DNA is TGTGCCAGCAGTTTATTGCCCGGGACAGGGAATTCACCCCTCCACTTT.

The V gene is TRBV5-1, the J gene TRBJ2-5; 11 bases are a match to TRBD2. The J call is in doubt because the DNA end fits TRBJ2-7 better. The CDR3 is 15 residues long. Germline V lookup: CDR1 SGHRS, CDR2 YFSETQ. The CDR3 loop reads CASSSELAGGNEQYF. CDR3 sequence (DNA): TGCGCCAGCAGTTCTGAGCTAGCGGGAGGAAACGAGCAGTACTTC.